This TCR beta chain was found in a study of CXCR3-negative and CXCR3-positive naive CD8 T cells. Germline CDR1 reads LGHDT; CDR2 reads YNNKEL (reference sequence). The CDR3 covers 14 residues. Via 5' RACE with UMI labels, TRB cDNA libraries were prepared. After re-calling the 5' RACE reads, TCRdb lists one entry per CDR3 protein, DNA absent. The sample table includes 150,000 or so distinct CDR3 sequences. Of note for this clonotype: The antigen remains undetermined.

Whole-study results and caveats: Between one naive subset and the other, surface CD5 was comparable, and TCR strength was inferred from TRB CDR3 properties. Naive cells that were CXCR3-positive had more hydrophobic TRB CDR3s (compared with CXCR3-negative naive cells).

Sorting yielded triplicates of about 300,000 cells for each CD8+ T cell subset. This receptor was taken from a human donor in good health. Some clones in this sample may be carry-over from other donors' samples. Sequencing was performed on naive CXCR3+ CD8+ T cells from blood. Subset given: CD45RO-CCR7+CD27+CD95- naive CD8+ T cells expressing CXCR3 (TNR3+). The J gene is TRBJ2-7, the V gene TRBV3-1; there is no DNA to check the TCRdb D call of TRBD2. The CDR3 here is CASSHGGGAYEQYF.